This T cell receptor beta chain was obtained from a study of CD8 T cells in Susac syndrome. Per the germline V gene, CDR1 is LNHDA and CDR2 is SQIVND (reference sequence). The CDR3 loop spans 13 amino acids. V lost 5 bases and J lost 2, with 9 bases in between. CD8+ and CD4+ T cells circulating in blood were sequenced for TCR beta. The multiple sclerosis controls comprised treatment-naive patients whose relapsing-remitting disease was stable or active. TEMRA cells underwent FACS enrichment and CD8+ and CD4+ T cells underwent negative isolation. After extraction with the RNeasy kit, roughly 0.45 to 1 ug of the RNA was reverse transcribed using random hexamers. The amplification used immunoSEQ multiplex PCR on TCR beta CDR3; it spanned 54 Vbeta and 13 Jbeta. TCRdb redid the calling of the immunoSEQ multiplex PCR reads with MiXCR, one entry per CDR3 protein. The sample yields over 150,000 distinct CDR3 sequences, 90% to 95% seen once.

The TCR originated in a human donor with multiple sclerosis. The sequencing sample was made of CD4+ T cells from PBMCs. V gene TRBV19 combines with J gene TRBJ2-5; D unresolved. CDR3 sequence (DNA): TGTGCCAGTAGTCCAGGCTGGCAAGAGACCCAGTACTTC. Amino acid sequence: CASSPGWQETQYF.